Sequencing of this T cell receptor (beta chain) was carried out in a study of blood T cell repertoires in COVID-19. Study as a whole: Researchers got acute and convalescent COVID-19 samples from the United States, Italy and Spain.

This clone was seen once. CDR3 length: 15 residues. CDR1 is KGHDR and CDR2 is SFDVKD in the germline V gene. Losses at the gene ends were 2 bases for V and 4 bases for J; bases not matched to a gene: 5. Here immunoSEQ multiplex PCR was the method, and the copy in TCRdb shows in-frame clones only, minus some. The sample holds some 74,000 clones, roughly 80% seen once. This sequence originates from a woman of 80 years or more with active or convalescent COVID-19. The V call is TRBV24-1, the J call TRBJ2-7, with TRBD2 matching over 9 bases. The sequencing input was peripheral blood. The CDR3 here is CATSDWASGKYEQYF. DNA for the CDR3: TGTGCCACCAGTGATTGGGCTAGCGGGAAGTACGAGCAGTACTTC.